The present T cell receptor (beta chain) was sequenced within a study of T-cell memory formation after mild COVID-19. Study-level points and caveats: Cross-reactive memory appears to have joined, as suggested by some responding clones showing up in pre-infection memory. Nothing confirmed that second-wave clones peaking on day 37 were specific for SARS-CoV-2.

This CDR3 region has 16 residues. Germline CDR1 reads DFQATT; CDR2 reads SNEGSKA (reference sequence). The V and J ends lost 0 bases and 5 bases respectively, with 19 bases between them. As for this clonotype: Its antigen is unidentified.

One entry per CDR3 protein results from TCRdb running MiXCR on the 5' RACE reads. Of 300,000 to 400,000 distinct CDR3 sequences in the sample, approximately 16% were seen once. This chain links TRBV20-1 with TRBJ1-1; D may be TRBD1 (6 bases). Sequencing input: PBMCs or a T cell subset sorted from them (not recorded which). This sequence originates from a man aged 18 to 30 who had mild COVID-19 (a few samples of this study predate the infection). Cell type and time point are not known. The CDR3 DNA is TGCAGTGCTAGAGATCGGGGGCAGGGTGGTCGGACTGAAGCTTTCTTT. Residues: CSARDRGQGGRTEAFF.